The clone carrying this TCR beta chain was counted between two and nine times. Its cognate antigen is unknown. The junction shows a germline mismatch at one end, possibly a read error. This sample was included in a study of blood T cells in healthy people across ages. Findings of the study overall: Older individuals had lower TCR beta diversity per million T cells (the decline was roughly linear).

The authors ran a second PCR of about 6 to 11 cycles using a sample-barcoded 5' primer and a J-beta primer mix. The template-switch adaptor, which had 12 random nucleotides, put a tag on each cDNA molecule. In TCRdb, the 5' RACE reads were re-called with MiXCR into one record per CDR3 protein. The repertoire has a few hundred thousand distinct CDR3 sequences, 25% to 30% of them found once; the top ten carry around 18%. The CDR3 consists of 18 residues. The V gene's germline CDR1 is SGHTA and CDR2 FQGTGA. The receptor's source is a woman aged 70-85 years in good health. The V gene is TRBV7-3, the J gene TRBJ2-1, with TRBD2 identical over 12 bases. The sequenced sample consisted of blood. The CDR3 coding sequence is TGTGCCAGCAGCCCCCTAGCGGGGGGGCCGGGACTTGACAATGACCAGTTCTTC. Translated: CASSPLAGGPGLDNDQFF.